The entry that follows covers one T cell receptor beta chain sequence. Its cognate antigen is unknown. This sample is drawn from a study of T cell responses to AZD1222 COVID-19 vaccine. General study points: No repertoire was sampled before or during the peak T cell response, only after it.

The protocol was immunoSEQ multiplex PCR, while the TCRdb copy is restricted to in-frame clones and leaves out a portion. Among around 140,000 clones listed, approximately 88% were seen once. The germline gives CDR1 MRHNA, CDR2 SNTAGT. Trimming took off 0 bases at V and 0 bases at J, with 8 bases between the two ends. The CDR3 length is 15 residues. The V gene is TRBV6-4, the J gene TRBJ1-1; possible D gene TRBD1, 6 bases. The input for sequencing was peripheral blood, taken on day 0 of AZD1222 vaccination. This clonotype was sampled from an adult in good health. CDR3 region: CASSDSTGLNTEAFF. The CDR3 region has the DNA TGTGCCAGCAGTGACTCTACAGGGCTGAACACTGAAGCTTTCTTT.